This TCR beta chain appears in the sequencing data of a study of blood T cell repertoires in COVID-19. In this sample, this clone turned up once. The table came from immunoSEQ multiplex PCR; TCRdb's copy has only in-frame clones and leaves some out. Of about 16,000 clones in the sample, approximately 88% are singletons; the top ten hold approximately 9.6%. V lost 3 bases to trimming and J lost 4 bases, with 10 bases between them. Germline assignment: CDR1 MDHEN and CDR2 SYDVKM. The CDR3 loop spans 13 amino acids. This TCR came from a human donor in a cohort sampled during active COVID-19. The V gene is TRBV28, the J gene TRBJ2-7; perhaps TRBD1 as D (5 bases). The source material was peripheral blood. The CDR3, as DNA: TGTGCCAGCAGTTTTGTTCAGGGTTACGAGCAGTACTTC. Amino acids: CASSFVQGYEQYF.